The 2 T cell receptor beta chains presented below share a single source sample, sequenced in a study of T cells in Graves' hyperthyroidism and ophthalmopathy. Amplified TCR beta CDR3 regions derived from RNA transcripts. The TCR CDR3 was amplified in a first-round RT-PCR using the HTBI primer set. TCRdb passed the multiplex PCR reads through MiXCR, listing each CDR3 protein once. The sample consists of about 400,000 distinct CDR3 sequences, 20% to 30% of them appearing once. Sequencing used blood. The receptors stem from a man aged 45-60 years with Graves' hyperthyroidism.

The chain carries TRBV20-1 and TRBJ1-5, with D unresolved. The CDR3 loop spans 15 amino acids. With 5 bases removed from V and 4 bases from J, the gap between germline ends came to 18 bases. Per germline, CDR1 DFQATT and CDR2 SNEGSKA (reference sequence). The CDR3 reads CSAFYERKVNQPQHF. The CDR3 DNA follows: TGCAGTGCTTTCTACGAGCGGAAAGTGAATCAGCCCCAGCATTTT.

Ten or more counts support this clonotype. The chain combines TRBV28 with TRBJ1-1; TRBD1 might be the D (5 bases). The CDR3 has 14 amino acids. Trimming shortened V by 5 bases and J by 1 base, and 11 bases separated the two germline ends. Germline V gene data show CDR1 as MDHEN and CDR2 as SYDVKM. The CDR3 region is CASSQLGPNTEAFF. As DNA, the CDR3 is TGTGCCAGCAGTCAACTGGGACCGAACACTGAAGCTTTCTTT.